This passage covers 31 T cell receptor beta chains from one sample sequenced in a study of cytomegalovirus exposure and HLA in healthy donors. Amplification used 60 Vbeta primers and 13 Jbeta primers. Sequencing used immunoSEQ multiplex PCR; TCRdb keeps in-frame clones, though not all of them. The sample has 110,000 or so clones; over 65% are singletons. The source material was PBMCs. Receptors originate from a woman under 30 in good health and CMV-seronegative.

This sequence joins TRBV6-5 and TRBJ1-2; a possible D gene is TRBD1 (5 bases). V was trimmed by 7 bases and J by 4 bases, leaving 16 bases between them. CDR1 is MNHEY, CDR2 SVGAGI, per germline. The CDR3 is 14 residues long. DNA of the CDR3: TGTGCCAGCACTAGGGGCGGAGTACGCTATGGCTACACCTTC. It codes for CASTRGGVRYGYTF.

This sequence joins TRBV6-5 and TRBJ1-1; possibly TRBD1 for D (5 bases). This CDR3 comprises 14 residues. Germline V lookup: CDR1 MNHEY, CDR2 SVGAGI. The ends were cut back, 6 bases at V and 2 bases at J, with 13 bases in the middle. CDR3 bases: TGTGCCAGCAGAGACAGTCCGCCAAACACTGAAGCTTTCTTT. Amino acid sequence: CASRDSPPNTEAFF.

This clone was observed a single time. The chain couples TRBV6-6 to TRBJ1-2, with 10 bases aligning to TRBD1. V was clipped by 6 bases and J by 8 bases; unmatched bases: 6. The CDR3 runs to 13 residues. Germline V gene lookup returns CDR1 MNHNY and CDR2 SVGAGI (reference sequence). The CDR3 coding sequence is TGTGCCAGCAGCGAGGACAGGGGGGACGGCTACACCTTC. This sequence encodes CASSEDRGDGYTF.

The chain employs TRBV11-3 and TRBJ2-5; TRBD2 agrees at 7 bases. CDR1 is SGHNT and CDR2 is YENEEA in the germline V gene. The CDR3 runs 14 residues. Trimming took 6 bases from V and 5 from J; bases not matched to a gene: 9. CDR3 residues: CASRLQRGGETQYF. The DNA for the CDR3 is TGTGCCAGCAGACTTCAGCGGGGAGGTGAGACCCAGTACTTC.

The count of this clone is one. The chain has TRBV21-1 and TRBJ1-6. TRBV21-1 is annotated as a pseudogene. The CDR3 spans 10 residues. CDR3 sequence: CASSSFTLHF. DNA for the CDR3: TGTGCCAGCAGCTCTTTTACCCTCCACTTT.

V and J are TRBV9 and TRBJ1-2, with unresolved D. Germline loops: CDR1 SGDLS, CDR2 YYNGEE. Trimming pared 0 bases from V and 4 bases from J, leaving 13 bases between. CDR3 length: 15 amino acids. CDR3 nucleotide sequence: TGTGCCAGCAGCGTAGGGGAAGGGAGGGTCTATGGCTACACCTTC. It translates to CASSVGEGRVYGYTF.

The rearrangement links TRBV29-1 to TRBJ2-3; 8 positions agree with TRBD2. Germline lookup yields CDR1 SQVTM and CDR2 ANQGSEA. Trimming cost V 4 bases and J 8 bases; bases outside gene matches: 8. The CDR3 runs to 13 residues. The CDR3, as DNA: TGCAGCGTTGGAGCGGGAGATGATGCTACGCAGTATTTT. Encoded protein: CSVGAGDDATQYF.

Only a few counts were recorded for this clone. V and J are TRBV6-1 and TRBJ1-1, with a tentative D call TRBD1 (5 bases). The V end lost 7 bases, the J end lost 0 bases, and 12 bases lay between the germline ends. This CDR3 region has 14 residues. Germline values: CDR1 MNHNS, CDR2 SASEGT. CDR3 in DNA: TGTGCCAGCATGGCAGGGCTCATGAACACTGAAGCTTTCTTT. It translates to CASMAGLMNTEAFF.

The chain joins TRBV6-1 to TRBJ2-5, with TRBD1 matching over 9 bases. Germline CDR1 MNHNS, CDR2 SASEGT. This CDR3 region has 14 residues. The junction had 5 bases not matched to a gene; V was cut back by 4 bases and J by 5 bases. In DNA form, the CDR3 reads TGTGCCAGCAGTGCTACAGGGGGCGTCGAGACCCAGTACTTC. Encoded protein: CASSATGGVETQYF.

V and J are TRBV7-9 and TRBJ1-1, with no clear D. Trimming cost V 5 bases and J 6 bases, with 7 bases left between them. The CDR3 totals 11 residues. Looked up from germline, CDR1 is SEHNR and CDR2 is FQNEAQ (reference sequence). In DNA form, the CDR3 reads TGTGCCAGCAGCCCGCAGGCTGAAGCTTTCTTT. Protein sequence: CASSPQAEAFF.

The chain is built from TRBV2 and TRBJ1-5, with D unclear. The CDR3 is made up of 15 amino acids. The germline V and J ends were trimmed by 2 bases and 9 bases, with 17 bases remaining between them. CDR1 and CDR2 (germline): SNHLY, FYNNEI. DNA of the CDR3: TGTGCCAGCAGTGAAAGAGTGGCGGATGTTCCGCCCCAGCATTTT. Amino acids: CASSERVADVPPQHF.

CDR3 in DNA: TGTGCCAGTAGTATAAGGGGCAGATACTACGAGCAGTACTTC. This encodes CASSIRGRYYEQYF. V is TRBV19 and J is TRBJ2-7, with D possibly being TRBD1 (5 bases). CDR3 length equals 14 residues. The V end lost 2 bases, the J end lost 3 bases, and 11 bases lay between the germline ends. From germline, CDR1 is LNHDA and CDR2 SQIVND (reference sequence).

DNA for the CDR3: TGCGCCAGCAGCTCTAGTTCCGGGACTAGCGGGAGGTGGACCCAGTACTTC. Translation gives CASSSSSGTSGRWTQYF. This chain links TRBV5-1 with TRBJ2-5; TRBD2 matches at 15 bases. J lost 7 bases, V lost 3 bases, and 10 bases had no gene match. CDR1 SGHRS and CDR2 YFSETQ come from the germline V gene. The CDR3 has 17 residues.

CDR3 sequence reads: CASSGGQGAGETQYF. The CDR3 DNA reads as TGCGCCAGCAGCGGGGGACAGGGCGCAGGGGAGACCCAGTACTTC. The chain uses TRBV10-1 and TRBJ2-5; 9 bases are a match to TRBD1. V lost 6 bases and J lost 5; bases outside the gene matches: 10. Looked up from germline, CDR1 is WNHNN and CDR2 is SYGVQD (reference sequence). This CDR3 is built from 15 residues.

The gene calls are TRBV28 and TRBJ2-7, with TRBD1 matching 10 bases. J lost 5 bases, V lost 3 bases, and 7 bases had no gene match. The CDR3 spans 15 residues. Germline values: CDR1 MDHEN, CDR2 SYDVKM. CDR3 bases: TGTGCCAGCAGTTTCCCTGGGACAGGGGATAACGAGCAGTACTTC. Protein: CASSFPGTGDNEQYF. The full variable domain, in which reference TRBV28 and TRBJ2-7 provide the parts outside the CDR3, is DVKVTQSSRYLVKRTGEKVFLECVQDMDHENMFWYRQDPGLGLRLIYFSYDVKMKEKGDIPEGYSVSREKKERFSLILESASTNQTSMYLCASSFPGTGDNEQYFGPGTRLTVT.

The V gene is TRBV27, the J gene TRBJ1-5; 11 bases match TRBD1. This CDR3 region has 15 residues. With 6 bases clipped from V and 1 base from J, the junction kept 2 bases outside the gene matches. Germline V gives CDR1 MNHEY, CDR2 SMNVEV (reference sequence). CDR3: CASRDRGLSNQPQHF. The CDR3 DNA sequence: TGTGCCAGCAGGGACAGGGGGCTCAGCAATCAGCCCCAGCATTTT.

The chain joins TRBV19 to TRBJ2-3; TRBD2 matches 9 bases. The CDR3 loop spans 15 amino acids. The V gene end was trimmed by 6 bases and the J gene end by 6 bases; junction bases not matched to a gene: 10. Germline V CDR1 and CDR2: LNHDA, SQIVND (reference sequence). CDR3 DNA sequence: TGTGCCAGTAGACAGGGTTCTAGCGGGGTTGATACGCAGTATTTT. Protein: CASRQGSSGVDTQYF. Together with reference TRBV19 and TRBJ2-3, the CDR3 gives the full variable domain: DGGITQSPKYLFRKEGQNVTLSCEQNLNHDAMYWYRQDPGQGLRLIYYSQIVNDFQKGDIAEGYSVSREKKESFPLTVTSAQKNPTAFYLCASRQGSSGVDTQYFGPGTRLTVL.

The chain recombines TRBV28 with TRBJ1-3; no clear D gene. Germline loops: CDR1 MDHEN, CDR2 SYDVKM. This CDR3 comprises 15 residues. Trimming removed 6 bases at V and 0 bases at J, with 12 bases between. The CDR3 bases are TGTGCCAGCAGCCTCCTGGGCACCTCTGGAAACACCATATATTTT. It is translated as CASSLLGTSGNTIYF.

This clone came up once. The V gene is TRBV10-1, the J gene TRBJ2-1; 8 nucleotides agree with TRBD1. The CDR3 is made up of 14 amino acids. Germline CDR1 WNHNN, CDR2 SYGVQD (reference sequence). The V segment lost 4 bases and the J segment 6 bases; nucleotides outside the gene matches: 5. This CDR3 reads CASSARGLVNEQFF. The CDR3 region has the DNA TGCGCCAGCAGTGCCAGGGGGCTGGTCAATGAGCAGTTCTTC.

The V call is TRBV27, the J call TRBJ1-4; TRBD1 agrees at 7 bases. The V gene end was trimmed by 7 bases and the J gene end by 4 bases; junction bases not matched to a gene: 9. The CDR3 is 15 residues long. Germline V gene data show CDR1 as MNHEY and CDR2 as SMNVEV (reference sequence). CDR3 nucleotide sequence: TGTGCCAGCAAAAATGGGACAGACTATAATGAAAAACTGTTTTTT. As protein: CASKNGTDYNEKLFF.

On this clone itself: At one end the junction does not follow the germline gene, possibly because of a read error. The rearrangement uses TRBV18 and TRBJ1-1, with D possibly being TRBD1 (5 bases). The CDR3 runs to 16 residues. CDR1 and CDR2 (germline): KGHSH, LQKENI. The CDR3 here is CASSPQKGGVNAEAFF. In DNA form, the CDR3 reads TGTGCCAGCTCACCACAGAAGGGAGGGGTGAACGCTGAAGCTTTCTTT.

The chain links TRBV5-5 to TRBJ1-1; a possible D gene is TRBD1 (5 bases). The CDR3 is made up of 13 amino acids. V lost 2 bases and J lost 1, with 6 bases in between. Germline CDR1 SGHKS, CDR2 YYEKEE (reference sequence). CDR3 residues: CASSLGANTEAFF. In DNA, the CDR3 is TGTGCCAGCAGCTTAGGGGCGAACACTGAAGCTTTCTTT.

The chain links TRBV27 to TRBJ1-5; D uncertain. Germline values: CDR1 MNHEY, CDR2 SMNVEV (reference sequence). V was trimmed by 5 bases and J by 0 bases, leaving 8 bases between them. CDR3 length: 14 residues. CDR3 DNA: TGTGCCAGCAGTCGTCAGGATAGCAATCAGCCCCAGCATTTT. This sequence encodes CASSRQDSNQPQHF.

V gene TRBV6-6 combines with J gene TRBJ1-1, with a weak D call TRBD1 (5 bases). CDR1 is MNHNY, CDR2 SVGAGI, per germline (reference sequence). The length of the CDR3 is 15 residues. Trimming took 4 bases from V and 1 from J, leaving 13 bases between them. The CDR3 DNA reads as TGTGCCAGCAGTTCCGTGAGGGGAGGGAACACTGAAGCTTTCTTT. Amino acids: CASSSVRGGNTEAFF.

The chain uses TRBV7-2 and TRBJ1-4; D might be TRBD1 (6 bases). Trimming left V 5 bases short and J 4 bases short, with 14 bases between. This CDR3 is built from 15 residues. The germline CDR1 and CDR2 sequences are SGHTA and FQGNSA. The CDR3 spells CASSGRQAFNEKLFF. The CDR3 DNA sequence: TGTGCCAGCAGCGGACGACAGGCCTTTAATGAAAAACTGTTTTTT.

This clone was counted at least ten times. This rearrangement joins TRBV25-1 to TRBJ2-3; tentatively, D is TRBD2 (7 bases). Germline loops: CDR1 MGHDK, CDR2 SYGVNS. V was clipped by 4 bases and J by 2 bases, with 16 bases between them. This CDR3 has 16 residues. CDR3 region: CASSGRGGGLTDTQYF. The CDR3 nucleotides are TGTGCCAGCAGTGGTCGTGGGGGGGGGCTCACAGATACGCAGTATTTT.

This chain uses TRBV5-1 with TRBJ2-3; TRBD2 matches 15 bases. The trim removed 4 bases at V and 4 bases at J, leaving 4 bases unmatched. The CDR3 loop spans 16 amino acids. Looked up from germline, CDR1 is SGHRS and CDR2 is YFSETQ. This CDR3 is CASSAGLAGGSDTQYF. The CDR3 coding sequence is TGCGCCAGCAGCGCGGGACTAGCGGGGGGATCAGATACGCAGTATTTT.

This clone was detected only a few times. V gene TRBV15 combines with J gene TRBJ1-2, with 8 bases aligning to TRBD1. V dropped 0 bases and J dropped 4; count of bases not matched to a gene: 4. Germline-derived CDR1 and CDR2 are LNHNV and YYDKDF (reference sequence). The CDR3 has 15 amino acids. The CDR3 DNA is TGTGCCACCAGCAGAGACTCAGGGGGCATCTATGGCTACACCTTC. Its translation is CATSRDSGGIYGYTF.

J is TRBJ2-3 and V is TRBV27; TRBD2 is a possible D gene (6 bases). The germline V gene has CDR1 MNHEY and CDR2 SMNVEV (reference sequence). The V and J ends lost 6 bases and 5 bases respectively, with 9 bases between them. CDR3 length: 12 amino acids. The CDR3 DNA reads as TGTGCCAGCAGCCCTAGCGTAGATACGCAGTATTTT. Protein sequence: CASSPSVDTQYF.

The chain recombines TRBV21-1 with TRBJ2-3; TRBD1 is taken as the D call from the table, unchecked against the DNA. TRBV21-1 is a documented pseudogene. The CDR3 runs 15 residues. The CDR3 protein is CASSRTGTLTDTQYF. The DNA of the CDR3 is TGTGCCAGCAGCAGAACCGGGACACTCACAGATACGCAGTATTTT.

This clone came up once. V usage is TRBV4-2 and J usage is TRBJ2-1; 7 bases agree with TRBD1. This CDR3 has 17 residues. The junction had 5 bases not matched to a gene; V was cut back by 0 bases and J by 0 bases. Germline CDR1 and CDR2: LGHNA and YNFKEQ. Here the CDR3 reads CASSQDPGTVSYNEQFF. The CDR3 nucleotides are TGTGCCAGCAGCCAAGATCCCGGGACAGTCTCCTACAATGAGCAGTTCTTC.